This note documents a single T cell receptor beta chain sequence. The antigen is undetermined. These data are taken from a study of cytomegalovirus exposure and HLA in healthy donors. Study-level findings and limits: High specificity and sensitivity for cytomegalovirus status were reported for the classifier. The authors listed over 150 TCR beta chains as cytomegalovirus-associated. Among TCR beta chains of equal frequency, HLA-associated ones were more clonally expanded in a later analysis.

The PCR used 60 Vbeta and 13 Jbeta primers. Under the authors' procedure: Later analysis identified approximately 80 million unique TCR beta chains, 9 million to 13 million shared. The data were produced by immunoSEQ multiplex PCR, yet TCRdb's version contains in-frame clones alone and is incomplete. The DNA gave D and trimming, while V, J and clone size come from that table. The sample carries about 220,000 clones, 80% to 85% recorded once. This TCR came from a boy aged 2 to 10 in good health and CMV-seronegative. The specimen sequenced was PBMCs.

CDR3 bases: TGTGCCAGCTCACCTGGGAGATATGAGCAGTTCTTC. Its protein product is CASSPGRYEQFF. V and J are TRBV18 and TRBJ2-1; tentative D call: TRBD2 (5 bases). The V and J ends lost 3 bases and 8 bases respectively, with 8 bases between them. Germline lookup yields CDR1 KGHSH and CDR2 LQKENI. The CDR3 length is 12 residues.